The 10 T cell receptor beta chains below were found in one sample sequenced in a study of blood T cells in healthy people across ages. Using a J-beta primer mix together with a sample-barcoded 5' primer, a second PCR was run for about 7 to 12 cycles. TCRdb independently ran MiXCR on the 5' RACE reads; one entry per CDR3 protein. The repertoire holds about 840,000 distinct CDR3 sequences, with about 27% as singletons. The data also belong to a second study, concerning T cells of mothers and their children.

The sample was blood. These TCRs come from a middle-aged woman in good health.

In this sample, this clonotype turned up a few times. The chain has TRBV19 and TRBJ1-5; D not resolved. Germline assignment: CDR1 LNHDA and CDR2 SQIVND (reference sequence). This CDR3 spans 12 amino acids. V was cut by 5 bases and J by 5 bases, with 7 bases left in between. The CDR3 spells CASSLVYQPQHF. CDR3 bases: TGTGCCAGTAGTTTAGTCTATCAGCCCCAGCATTTT.

The chain recombines TRBV7-9 with TRBJ1-1; D gene unclear. The CDR3 loop spans 15 amino acids. The V gene lost 5 bases and the J gene lost 0 bases, with 13 bases spanning the gap. Germline CDR1 and CDR2: SEHNR and FQNEAQ (reference sequence). The CDR3 nucleotides read TGTGCCAGCAGCCCCGACCTAGGGTTGAACACTGAAGCTTTCTTT. Residues: CASSPDLGLNTEAFF.

This chain's CDR3 is CASNRGVEVQFF. CDR3 bases: TGTGCCAGTAACCGGGGGGTAGAGGTGCAGTTTTTT. The V call is TRBV12-3 or TRBV12-4, the J call TRBJ1-4; D may be TRBD1 (5 bases). The CDR3 sequence is 12 residues long. V lost 9 bases and J lost 16, with 21 bases in between.

The table lists this clonotype with a few counts. This rearrangement joins TRBV12-3 or TRBV12-4 to TRBJ2-2; D uncertain. The CDR3 extends over 13 amino acids. The ends were cut back, 1 base at V and 6 bases at J, with 6 bases in the middle. CDR3 in DNA: TGTGCCAGCAGTTTAGGGAGAGCCGGGGAGCTGTTTTTT. As protein: CASSLGRAGELFF.

This clonotype came up many times. The V call is TRBV9, the J call TRBJ1-2; the match to TRBD1 covers 10 bases. The J segment lost 8 bases and the V segment lost 7 bases, leaving 5 bases of the junction unmatched. CDR3 length equals 12 residues. Germline lookup yields CDR1 SGDLS and CDR2 YYNGEE. In nucleotides, the CDR3 is TGTGCCAGCGTTGGGACAGGGGTCGGCTACACCTTC. Protein: CASVGTGVGYTF.

This clonotype was seen at least ten times. V and J are TRBV20-1 and TRBJ2-7; D is perhaps TRBD2 (5 bases). Germline V gene sequence: CDR1 DFQATT, CDR2 SNEGSKA (reference sequence). The germline V and J ends were trimmed by 7 bases and 0 bases, with 10 bases remaining between them. The CDR3 sequence is 12 residues long. CDR3: CSGTSNSYEQYF. For the CDR3, the DNA is TGCAGTGGGACTTCAAACTCCTACGAGCAGTACTTC.

This clonotype was seen more than once but under ten times. In nucleotides, the CDR3 is TGTGCCAGCAGTACCGGGACAGGTTGGAATTCACCCCTCCACTTT. Encoded protein: CASSTGTGWNSPLHF. The chain uses TRBV28 and TRBJ1-6; 8 nucleotides line up with TRBD1. CDR3 size: 15 residues. Germline V gene sequence: CDR1 MDHEN, CDR2 SYDVKM. The V segment lost 5 bases and the J segment 7 bases; nucleotides outside the gene matches: 7. Looking up the rest from reference TRBV28 and TRBJ1-6 gives the full variable domain: DVKVTQSSRYLVKRTGEKVFLECVQDMDHENMFWYRQDPGLGLRLIYFSYDVKMKEKGDIPEGYSVSREKKERFSLILESASTNQTSMYLCASSTGTGWNSPLHFGNGTRLTVT.

This clonotype has ten or more counts. The chain joins TRBV13 to TRBJ2-6; 8 bases line up with TRBD1. The V and J ends lost 3 bases and 4 bases, in that order; junction bases with no gene match: 11. The CDR3 loop spans 18 amino acids. The germline V gene encodes CDR1 PRHDT and CDR2 FYEKMQ (reference sequence). CDR3 sequence: CASSFRGRGLKGANVLTF. The CDR3 DNA reads TGTGCCAGCAGCTTCCGCGGCAGGGGGCTGAAAGGGGCCAACGTCCTGACTTTC.

The rearrangement uses TRBV10-3 and TRBJ1-1; a possible D gene is TRBD1 (6 bases). In germline, CDR1 is ENHRY, CDR2 SYGVKD. The CDR3 is made up of 13 amino acids. V lost 8 bases and J 5 bases, leaving 15 bases between the germline ends. The CDR3 reads CAIGGGGGTEAFF. The CDR3 coding sequence is TGTGCCATCGGAGGGGGTGGGGGGACTGAAGCTTTCTTT.

This clonotype was picked up many times. The J gene is TRBJ2-1, the V gene TRBV29-1; D is perhaps TRBD1 (6 bases). Germline V CDR1 and CDR2: SQVTM, ANQGSEA. The CDR3 has 14 amino acids. Between the trimmed V and J ends, which lost 4 bases and 1 base, there was a span of 11 bases. As DNA, the CDR3 is TGCAGCGTTGGGAGACAGGTATCCTACAATGAGCAGTTCTTC. It encodes CSVGRQVSYNEQFF.